A selection of T cell receptor beta chains follows, all from one sample in a study of OX40 agonist ivuxolimab in advanced cancers. Only in-frame clones appear in the TCRdb table, and some are missing; sequencing was by immunoSEQ multiplex PCR. The sample has 50,000 to 70,000 clones; approximately 90% are singletons. The sample consisted of CD4+ or CD8+ T cells sorted from blood, taken in a trial of the OX40 agonist ivuxolimab. These receptors were collected from an adult with an advanced solid tumor such as melanoma, head and neck, liver or kidney cancer. Each CDR3 is given with its conserved first and last residue. Each record gives: V gene, D gene, clone size, J gene, CDR3 DNA, CDR3 protein. The D gene is left open where the match is weak. Where a row states a size, it is once, few, many or the class of an expanded clone; other rows omit it.

V gene: TRBV29-1; D gene: TRBD1; clone size: .; J gene: TRBJ1-2; CDR3 DNA: TGCAGCGTTTCAACGTCCGGGACAGGGGCGGGTGGCTACACCTTC; CDR3 protein: CSVSTSGTGAGGYTF
V gene: TRBV10-1; D gene: TRBD2; clone size: .; J gene: TRBJ2-1; CDR3 DNA: TGCGCCAGCAGTGAGACAACTAGCGGGATGAGCTCCTACAATGAGCAGTTCTTC; CDR3 protein: CASSETTSGMSSYNEQFF
V gene: TRBV4-3; D gene: .; clone size: .; J gene: TRBJ2-7; CDR3 DNA: TGCGCCAGCAGCCAAGGAGGTCTAGCCTCCTACGAGCAGTACTTC; CDR3 protein: CASSQGGLASYEQYF
V gene: TRBV6-6; D gene: .; clone size: once; J gene: TRBJ1-2; CDR3 DNA: TGTGCCAGCCTGAACCGCTATGGCTACACCTTC; CDR3 protein: CASLNRYGYTF
V gene: TRBV30; D gene: TRBD1; clone size: .; J gene: TRBJ2-1; CDR3 DNA: TGTGCCTGGAGTTTTGGACAGGTGGAGGAGCAGTTCTTC; CDR3 protein: CAWSFGQVEEQFF
V gene: TRBV5-1; D gene: TRBD1; clone size: .; J gene: TRBJ2-5; CDR3 DNA: TGCGCCAGCAGCCCAATTGGACAGGGAAGGGAGACCCAGTACTTC; CDR3 protein: CASSPIGQGRETQYF
V gene: TRBV7-9; D gene: TRBD1; clone size: medium-sized; J gene: TRBJ1-1; CDR3 DNA: TGTGCCAGCAGCACCGGACAGGTGCACACTGAAGCTTTCTTT; CDR3 protein: CASSTGQVHTEAFF
V gene: TRBV7-9; D gene: TRBD2; clone size: .; J gene: TRBJ2-3; CDR3 DNA: TGTGCCAGCAGCACGGGACTAGCGGGAGATTTGGGAGATACGCAGTATTTT; CDR3 protein: CASSTGLAGDLGDTQYF
V gene: TRBV6-5; D gene: .; clone size: .; J gene: TRBJ2-2; CDR3 DNA: TGTGCCAGCAAGAGGTCCGGGGAGCTGTTTTTT; CDR3 protein: CASKRSGELFF
V gene: TRBV6-5; D gene: .; clone size: .; J gene: TRBJ1-1; CDR3 DNA: TGTGCCAGCAGTTACGTAGAGAGGGGGACTGAAGCTTTCTTT; CDR3 protein: CASSYVERGTEAFF
V gene: TRBV5-4; D gene: TRBD1; clone size: .; J gene: TRBJ2-7; CDR3 DNA: TGTGCCAGCAGCTTGGCGGACAGGCCTCCCTACGAGCAGTACTTC; CDR3 protein: CASSLADRPPYEQYF
V gene: TRBV30; D gene: TRBD1; clone size: .; J gene: TRBJ1-5; CDR3 DNA: TGTGCCTGGAGTGCCTCCGGGACAGGGGCGATTTATAGCAATCAGCCCCAGCATTTT; CDR3 protein: CAWSASGTGAIYSNQPQHF
V gene: TRBV12-5; D gene: TRBD1; clone size: .; J gene: TRBJ2-5; CDR3 DNA: TGTGCTAGTGGATCAGGGGGCTTTGGAGAGACCCAGTACTTC; CDR3 protein: CASGSGGFGETQYF
V gene: TRBV21-1; D gene: .; clone size: .; J gene: TRBJ2-6; CDR3 DNA: TGTGCCAGCAGCAAAGCGCTAGGGGAAAACAGGTCCTACAGCTCTGGGGCCAACGTCCTGACTTTC; CDR3 protein: CASSKALGENRSYSSGANVLTF
V gene: TRBV19; D gene: TRBD2; clone size: .; J gene: TRBJ2-6; CDR3 DNA: TGTGCCAGTAGTCGAGGACTAGCTGGGGCCAACGTCCTGACTTTC; CDR3 protein: CASSRGLAGANVLTF
V gene: TRBV6-5; D gene: TRBD1; clone size: .; J gene: TRBJ1-2; CDR3 DNA: TGTGCCAGCAGACGGGACAGGAGGGGCTATGGCTACACCTTC; CDR3 protein: CASRRDRRGYGYTF
V gene: TRBV27; D gene: .; clone size: .; J gene: TRBJ1-6; CDR3 DNA: TGTGCCAGCAGTTTATCGGGGGGGCCCCCACCCCTCCACTTT; CDR3 protein: CASSLSGGPPPLHF
V gene: TRBV19; D gene: TRBD1; clone size: .; J gene: TRBJ1-5; CDR3 DNA: TGTGCCAGTACCATCCGGACAGGGGCCGATAATCAGCCCCAGCATTTT; CDR3 protein: CASTIRTGADNQPQHF
V gene: TRBV30; D gene: .; clone size: .; J gene: TRBJ2-2; CDR3 DNA: TGTGCCTGGAGTCTCGTAGCGGATAACACCGGGGAGCTGTTTTTT; CDR3 protein: CAWSLVADNTGELFF
V gene: TRBV19; D gene: TRBD1; clone size: .; J gene: TRBJ1-1; CDR3 DNA: TGTGCCAGTAGTCCAGACAGGGTAGGGGTCCACACTGAAGCTTTCTTT; CDR3 protein: CASSPDRVGVHTEAFF
V gene: TRBV5-1; D gene: TRBD2; clone size: .; J gene: TRBJ2-3; CDR3 DNA: TGCGCCAGCAGCTCGGGACTAGCGGATAGCACAGATACGCAGTATTTT; CDR3 protein: CASSSGLADSTDTQYF
V gene: TRBV29-1; D gene: TRBD1; clone size: once; J gene: TRBJ2-5; CDR3 DNA: TGCAGCGTTGAAAGTCAGGGGGCTGCTTGGCGGGATAGGACCCAGTACTTC; CDR3 protein: CSVESQGAAWRDRTQYF
V gene: TRBV7-9; D gene: TRBD1; clone size: .; J gene: TRBJ2-2; CDR3 DNA: TGTGCCAGCAGCTTGAGGACAGGGAGGCCCGGGGAGCTGTTTTTT; CDR3 protein: CASSLRTGRPGELFF
V gene: TRBV9; D gene: .; clone size: .; J gene: TRBJ2-3; CDR3 DNA: TGTGCCAGCAGCGCCAACCTAGGGGGGGTCACAGATACGCAGTATTTT; CDR3 protein: CASSANLGGVTDTQYF
V gene: TRBV19; D gene: .; clone size: .; J gene: TRBJ2-3; CDR3 DNA: TGTGCCAGTAGTAGCCAGCTAGCGAGAGTAGATACGCAGTATTTT; CDR3 protein: CASSSQLARVDTQYF
V gene: TRBV13; D gene: TRBD1; clone size: .; J gene: TRBJ2-1; CDR3 DNA: TGTGCCAGCAGCACTACATACAGGGGTCGACAGTTCTTC; CDR3 protein: CASSTTYRGRQFF
V gene: TRBV10-3; D gene: TRBD1; clone size: .; J gene: TRBJ1-2; CDR3 DNA: TGTGCCATCAGAGCAGGGGGAACTAACTATGGCTACACCTTC; CDR3 protein: CAIRAGGTNYGYTF
V gene: TRBV5-1; D gene: .; clone size: .; J gene: TRBJ2-7; CDR3 DNA: TGCGCCAGCAGCCAGACCCCCGGCGGCCCCTACGAGCAGTACTTC; CDR3 protein: CASSQTPGGPYEQYF
V gene: TRBV29-1; D gene: .; clone size: .; J gene: TRBJ1-3; CDR3 DNA: TGCAGCGTTGAAACCGCTTGGGGAATCTCTGGAAACACCATATATTTT; CDR3 protein: CSVETAWGISGNTIYF
V gene: TRBV11-2; D gene: .; clone size: .; J gene: TRBJ1-2; CDR3 DNA: TGTGCCAGCAGCTTAGAGATGCCCTATGGCTACACCTTC; CDR3 protein: CASSLEMPYGYTF
V gene: TRBV6-5; D gene: .; clone size: .; J gene: TRBJ1-2; CDR3 DNA: TGTGCCAGCAGTTACAGCAGCCTGGCGGGCTACACCTTC; CDR3 protein: CASSYSSLAGYTF
V gene: TRBV19; D gene: TRBD1; clone size: .; J gene: TRBJ2-4; CDR3 DNA: TGTGCCAGTAGTACGGGACAGGGGTTAAACATTCAGTACTTC; CDR3 protein: CASSTGQGLNIQYF
V gene: TRBV18; D gene: .; clone size: .; J gene: TRBJ1-2; CDR3 DNA: TGTGCCAGCTCACCTTCCGAAGGGGTTAGTTCTGGCTACACCTTC; CDR3 protein: CASSPSEGVSSGYTF
V gene: TRBV7-2; D gene: .; clone size: .; J gene: TRBJ2-7; CDR3 DNA: TGTGCCAGCAGCTTAGCCGGGACCATCTACGAGCAGTACTTC; CDR3 protein: CASSLAGTIYEQYF
V gene: TRBV30; D gene: .; clone size: .; J gene: TRBJ1-3; CDR3 DNA: TGTGCCTGGAGTGTATCACTCTCGGGTGGAAACACCATATATTTT; CDR3 protein: CAWSVSLSGGNTIYF
V gene: TRBV11-3; D gene: .; clone size: .; J gene: TRBJ2-7; CDR3 DNA: TGTGCCAGCAAAGACAGTACAGAAACGCCCTCCTACGAGCAGTACTTC; CDR3 protein: CASKDSTETPSYEQYF
V gene: TRBV28; D gene: .; clone size: .; J gene: TRBJ2-5; CDR3 DNA: TGTGCCAGCAGTGGGGCGGGAATTTATACCCAGTACTTC; CDR3 protein: CASSGAGIYTQYF
V gene: TRBV9; D gene: .; clone size: .; J gene: TRBJ2-5; CDR3 DNA: TGTGCCAGCAGCGTCGGATTACAGGAGACCCAGTACTTC; CDR3 protein: CASSVGLQETQYF
V gene: TRBV25-1; D gene: TRBD1; clone size: .; J gene: TRBJ2-7; CDR3 DNA: TGTGCCAGCAGTGTGAACAGGGGGGCCTACGAGCAGTACTTC; CDR3 protein: CASSVNRGAYEQYF
V gene: TRBV5-1; D gene: .; clone size: .; J gene: TRBJ2-1; CDR3 DNA: TGCGCCAGCAGCTTGGAGGCTCCCTTTGACAATGAGCAGTTCTTC; CDR3 protein: CASSLEAPFDNEQFF
V gene: TRBV11-3; D gene: .; clone size: .; J gene: TRBJ1-1; CDR3 DNA: TGTGCCAGCAGCTTAAGTCTTTACACTGAAGCTTTCTTT; CDR3 protein: CASSLSLYTEAFF
V gene: TRBV6-5; D gene: .; clone size: .; J gene: TRBJ2-2; CDR3 DNA: TGTGCCAGCAGTAAATTTGGAGCCACCGGGGAGCTGTTTTTT; CDR3 protein: CASSKFGATGELFF
V gene: TRBV27; D gene: .; clone size: once; J gene: TRBJ2-1; CDR3 DNA: TGTGCCAGCAGGTTAAATTCCCACAATGAGCAGTTCTTC; CDR3 protein: CASRLNSHNEQFF
V gene: TRBV27; D gene: TRBD2; clone size: .; J gene: TRBJ2-2; CDR3 DNA: TGTGCCAGCAGGCGGGTGCTAGCGGGAGGGATGGAGACCGGGGAGCTGTTTTTT; CDR3 protein: CASRRVLAGGMETGELFF
V gene: TRBV5-1; D gene: .; clone size: .; J gene: TRBJ1-2; CDR3 DNA: TGCGCCAGCAGCCGTGACAGTCCATCTAACTATGGCTACACCTTC; CDR3 protein: CASSRDSPSNYGYTF
V gene: TRBV7-9; D gene: .; clone size: .; J gene: TRBJ2-1; CDR3 DNA: TGTGCCAGCAGCTATTCCTCGGGGAAGCTAATCAATGAGCAGTTCTTC; CDR3 protein: CASSYSSGKLINEQFF